The 19 T cell receptor beta chains reported below all come from one sample, sequenced in a study of metastatic and nonmetastatic thyroid tumors. Thyroid surgery took place with no prior treatment in any patient. Using MiXCR, TCRdb re-called clones from the PCR reads. Of roughly 30,000 clones in the sample, approximately 31% are singletons; the top ten hold 30% to 40%. Sequences were obtained from blood. These receptors all come from a female donor with papillary thyroid cancer or a benign thyroid nodule (not recorded which). Some clones in this sample may be carry-over from other donors' samples.

This clone was seen more than once but under ten times. This chain connects TRBV19 to TRBJ1-6, with 7 bases identical to TRBD1. CDR3 length: 14 amino acids. Germline trimming cut 7 bases from V and 0 bases from J; bases unmatched to any gene: 0. In germline, CDR1 is LNHDA, CDR2 SQIVND (reference sequence). CDR3 amino acids: CASTGGSYNSPLHF. CDR3 DNA sequence: TGTGCCAGTACAGGGGGCTCCTATAATTCACCCCTCCACTTT. The full variable domain, with the rest looked up from reference TRBV19 and TRBJ1-6, is DGGITQSPKYLFRKEGQNVTLSCEQNLNHDAMYWYRQDPGQGLRLIYYSQIVNDFQKGDIAEGYSVSREKKESFPLTVTSAQKNPTAFYLCASTGGSYNSPLHFGNGTRLTVT.

Concerning this clone itself: Just one base apart from a much larger clone, this may be a read error. The genes are TRBV18 and TRBJ2-2; D gene ambiguous. Trimming stripped 1 base from V and 6 bases from J, with 6 bases between. CDR3 length: 13 amino acids. The germline CDR1 and CDR2 sequences are KGHSH and LQKENI. The CDR3 is CASSPQDAGELFF. For the CDR3, the DNA is TGTGCCAGCTCACCACAGGACGCCGGGGAGCTGTTTTTT.

There are many counts of this clone. This chain uses TRBV7-8 with TRBJ1-1; no firm D call. Germline V gene data show CDR1 as SGHVS and CDR2 as FQNEAQ. The CDR3 has 12 residues. V lost 1 base and J 6 bases, leaving 6 bases between the germline ends. Here the CDR3 DNA reads TGTGCCAGCAGCTTAGGGGTTGCTGAAGCTTTCTTT. Its translation is CASSLGVAEAFF.

V is TRBV6-2 or TRBV6-3 and J is TRBJ1-5; 11 positions match TRBD1. The CDR3 loop spans 19 amino acids. The V gene's germline CDR1 is MNHEY and CDR2 SVGEGT. The V segment lost 7 bases and the J segment 0 bases; nucleotides outside the gene matches: 14. The CDR3 region is CASIRTHGTGGNSNQPQHF. DNA for the CDR3: TGTGCCAGCATCCGCACACACGGGACAGGGGGGAATAGCAATCAGCCCCAGCATTTT.

The sample holds many counts of this clone. The CDR3 sequence: CATERPGQDVTFF. CDR3 coding DNA: TGTGCCACCGAGAGACCGGGACAGGATGTTACTTTCTTT. The chain combines TRBV6-2 or TRBV6-3 with TRBJ1-1; TRBD1 agrees at 8 bases. There are 13 residues in the CDR3. Germline V lookup: CDR1 MNHEY, CDR2 SVGEGT. V dropped 10 bases and J dropped 12; count of bases not matched to a gene: 16.

This clone was observed at least ten times. V and J are TRBV7-8 and TRBJ2-2, with 11 bases lining up with TRBD2. V gave up 5 bases and J gave up 4 bases; unmatched junction bases: 6. Germline V gives CDR1 SGHVS, CDR2 FQNEAQ. CDR3 length equals 16 residues. The CDR3 is CASSPLAGGATGELFF. CDR3 nucleotides: TGTGCCAGCAGCCCCCTAGCGGGAGGAGCCACCGGGGAGCTGTTTTTT.

This clone appeared a few times. It may be a read error: a sequence one base away is much more abundant. Other DNA sequences in the same sample also yield this CDR3. V usage is TRBV27 and J usage is TRBJ2-7, with TRBD2 matching 10 bases. J lost 0 bases, V lost 9 bases, and 14 bases had no gene match. The CDR3 covers 17 residues. Germline V CDR1 and CDR2: MNHEY, SMNVEV (reference sequence). Written as DNA, the CDR3 is TGTGCCAGTAGCCGGGCGACTAGCGGGCTAACCTCCTACGAGCAGTACTTC. It yields the protein CASSRATSGLTSYEQYF.

This clone was observed at least ten times. This rearrangement joins TRBV5-4 to TRBJ2-7; D may be TRBD2 (6 bases). The V gene's germline CDR1 is SGHNT and CDR2 YYREEE (reference sequence). V was trimmed by 4 bases and J by 3 bases, leaving 20 bases between them. The CDR3 has 16 residues. CDR3 sequence reads: CASSLGSGGTGYEQYF. The CDR3 DNA reads TGTGCCAGCAGCCTTGGTTCGGGCGGGACCGGCTACGAGCAGTACTTC.

This clone came up many times. The rearrangement joins TRBV5-1 to TRBJ1-2, with D possibly TRBD1 on 5 matching bases. CDR3 length: 18 residues. Germline CDR1 is SGHRS and CDR2 is YFSETQ. Trimming cost V 5 bases and J 2 bases, with 25 bases left between them. DNA for the CDR3: TGCGCCAGCAGGGACCCCCGGGGCCGCAGGGACGCCAACTATGGCTACACCTTC. Translating it yields CASRDPRGRRDANYGYTF.

This sequence joins TRBV12-3 or TRBV12-4 and TRBJ1-1; TRBD1 might be the D (6 bases). The CDR3 contains 14 residues. Trimming left V 6 bases short and J 1 base short, with 12 bases between. The CDR3: CASSPQGENTEAFF. In DNA form, the CDR3 reads TGTGCCAGCAGCCCACAGGGAGAGAACACTGAAGCTTTCTTT.

By share, this clone counts as medium-sized (0.01 to 0.1%). This rearrangement joins TRBV20-1 to TRBJ2-1; TRBD2 is a possible D gene (6 bases). Trimming left V 6 bases short and J 5 bases short, with 14 bases between. This CDR3 region has 13 residues. Per the germline V gene, CDR1 is DFQATT and CDR2 is SNEGSKA (reference sequence). This chain's CDR3 is CSARELRDNEQFF. In DNA form, the CDR3 reads TGCAGTGCCCGGGAGTTGAGGGACAATGAGCAGTTCTTC.

A remark on this clone: The junction departs from germline at one end; a sequencing error may be responsible. The chain is built from TRBV27 and TRBJ1-4, with D tentatively TRBD1 (5 bases). The CDR3 has 14 residues. Per the germline V gene, CDR1 is MNHEY and CDR2 is SMNVEV (reference sequence). CDR3 in DNA: TGTGCCAGCAGTTTACTTGGAGGGGCGCAAAAACTGTATTTT. Translating gives CASSLLGGAQKLYF.

The chain uses TRBV4-3 and TRBJ1-2, with 8 bases fitting TRBD1. The CDR3 covers 13 residues. V trimming: 3 bases; J trimming: 8 bases; junction bases outside the gene matches: 5. The germline V gene encodes CDR1 LGHNA and CDR2 YSLEER. CDR3: CASSHKTGEGYTF. CDR3 DNA: TGCGCCAGCAGCCACAAGACAGGGGAAGGCTACACCTTC.

The CDR3 DNA reads as TGTGCCAGCAGCGTAACGACTTCCGGTGCCAACGTCCTGACTTTC. Translating gives CASSVTTSGANVLTF. V is TRBV9 and J is TRBJ2-6, with D hard to call. V was pared by 1 base and J by 7 bases, with 12 bases between. Germline V CDR1 and CDR2: SGDLS, YYNGEE. CDR3 length: 15 amino acids.

This clone was seen just once. Lacking the conserved final phenylalanine or tryptophan, this CDR3 likely reflects a read error. The chain combines TRBV29-1 with TRBJ1-1, with 7 bases fitting TRBD1. Germline trimming cut 8 bases from V and 0 bases from J; bases unmatched to any gene: 9. This CDR3 has 14 residues. CDR1 is SQVTM, CDR2 ANQGSEA, per germline. CDR3 nucleotides: TGCAGCATTGGCTCAGACAGGGTGAACACTGAAGCTTTCTAT. Its protein product is CSIGSDRVNTEAFY.

This rearrangement joins TRBV12-3 or TRBV12-4 to TRBJ2-7; weak D call: TRBD1 (5 bases). Trimming cost V 3 bases and J 6 bases, with 9 bases left between them. This CDR3 spans 12 amino acids. The CDR3 loop reads CASSFSGFEQYF. CDR3 coding DNA: TGTGCCAGCAGTTTTTCAGGGTTCGAGCAGTACTTC.

The sample holds many counts of this clone. The CDR3 loop is CASSYSPLREGTGELFF. The CDR3, as DNA: TGTGCCAGCAGTTACTCCCCTCTACGGGAGGGGACCGGGGAGCTGTTTTTT. This sequence joins TRBV6-5 and TRBJ2-2; the match to TRBD2 covers 8 bases. Trimming removed 0 bases from V and 5 bases from J; junction bases left unmatched: 8. Germline lookup yields CDR1 MNHEY and CDR2 SVGAGI. The CDR3 contains 17 residues.

The chain combines TRBV11-2 with TRBJ2-5; unclear D gene. The germline V gene has CDR1 SGHAT and CDR2 FQNNGV. This CDR3 is built from 14 residues. Trimming removed 4 bases from V and 3 bases from J, with 12 bases in between. CDR3 sequence: CASSSEWREETQYF. As DNA, the CDR3 is TGTGCCAGCAGCTCAGAATGGAGAGAAGAGACCCAGTACTTC.

This clone was detected many times. In DNA, the CDR3 is TGTGCCAGCAGTTTACGAGGCTTAGGCTCTTACGAGCAGTACTTC. Protein product: CASSLRGLGSYEQYF. The gene calls are TRBV28 and TRBJ2-7; D call uncertain. The V and J ends lost 2 bases and 4 bases respectively, with 15 bases between them. The CDR3 is 15 residues long. CDR1 is MDHEN, CDR2 SYDVKM, per germline.